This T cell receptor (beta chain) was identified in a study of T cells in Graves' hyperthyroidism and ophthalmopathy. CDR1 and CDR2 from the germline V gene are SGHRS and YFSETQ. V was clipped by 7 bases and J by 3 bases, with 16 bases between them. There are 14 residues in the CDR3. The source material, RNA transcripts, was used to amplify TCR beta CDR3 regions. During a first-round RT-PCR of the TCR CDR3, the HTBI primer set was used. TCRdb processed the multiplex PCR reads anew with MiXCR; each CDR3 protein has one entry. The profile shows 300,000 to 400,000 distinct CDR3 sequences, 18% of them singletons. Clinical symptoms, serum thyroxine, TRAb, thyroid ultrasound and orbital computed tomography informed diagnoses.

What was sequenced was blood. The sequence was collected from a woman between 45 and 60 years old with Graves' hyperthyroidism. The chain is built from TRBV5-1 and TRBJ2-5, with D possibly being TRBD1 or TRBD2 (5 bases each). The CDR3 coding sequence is TGCGCCAGCCGCCCACGGGACGGAAAAGAGACCCAGTACTTC. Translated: CASRPRDGKETQYF. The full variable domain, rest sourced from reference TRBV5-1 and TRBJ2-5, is KAGVTQTPRYLIKTRGQQVTLSCSPISGHRSVSWYQQTPGQGLQFLFEYFSETQRNKGNFPGRFSGRQFSNSRSEMNVSTLELGDSALYLCASRPRDGKETQYFGPGTRLLVL.